This T cell receptor (beta chain) was sequenced for a study of T cell responses to AZD1222 COVID-19 vaccine. General study results and limits: Donor demographics were predominantly white British with a female majority; clonal diversity may be underestimated. Among AZD1222 vaccinees, only five to seven were seropositive at baseline.

Sequencing was performed with immunoSEQ multiplex PCR; in TCRdb, only in-frame clones are kept and a portion is missing. This sample has around 65,000 clones; roughly four fifths occur once, and the top ten carry approximately 26%. Second-dose recipients at about 4 or about 12 weeks were treated as one pooled group. Worth noting for this clone: Its target is unknown.

The CDR3 has 11 amino acids. V was trimmed by 3 bases and J by 8 bases, leaving 5 bases between them. The material sequenced was peripheral blood, taken 28 days after the second AZD1222 dose. This chain connects TRBV12-3 or TRBV12-4 to TRBJ2-1; D remains ambiguous. The source of this sequence is an adult who received the AZD1222 COVID-19 vaccine. The CDR3 loop is CASSFSDEQFF. The CDR3 bases are TGTGCCAGCAGTTTTTCTGATGAGCAGTTCTTC.